This T cell receptor (beta chain) was sequenced for a study of blood T cell repertoires in COVID-19. Study-level information: T cells, B-cell-depleted T cells, or PBMCs supplied cDNA or gDNA.

Authors' data handling: By means of reference gene primer amplification, nucleated cell counts were estimated. The table came from immunoSEQ multiplex PCR; TCRdb's copy has only in-frame clones and leaves some out. V and J calls and clone size are copied from that table; D and trimming were computed from the DNA. The sample consists of about 110,000 clones, around 81% of them appearing once. The V segment lost 3 bases and the J segment 6 bases; nucleotides outside the gene matches: 6. CDR3 length: 14 residues. Germline CDR1 SGHVS, CDR2 FQNEAQ. The specimen sequenced was peripheral blood. This TCR derives from a woman in her 70s with acute or convalescent COVID-19. This chain uses TRBV7-8 with TRBJ1-2, with 8 bases aligning to TRBD1. The CDR3 spells CASSFSDRVNGYTF. CDR3 DNA sequence: TGTGCCAGCAGCTTCTCGGACAGGGTGAATGGCTACACCTTC.